This record concerns one T cell receptor (beta chain) sequence. Only in-frame clones appear in the TCRdb table, and some are missing; sequencing was by immunoSEQ multiplex PCR. This sample has 40,000 or so clones, with approximately 90% found just once. Germline V gives CDR1 LGHNA, CDR2 YNFKEQ. This CDR3 comprises 13 residues. The V gene lost 1 base and the J gene lost 8 bases, with 11 bases spanning the gap. These data are taken from a study of control samples from healthy donors and cancer patients. The TCR originated in a middle-aged woman with head and neck cancer. The chain combines TRBV4-2 with TRBJ1-1; D is perhaps TRBD1 (5 bases). Input material: PBMCs. The CDR3 DNA follows: TGTGCCAGCAGCCAAGGGGGCAGGGCGGAAGCTTTCTTT. As protein: CASSQGGRAEAFF.